A selection of T cell receptor beta chains follows, all from one sample in a study of cytomegalovirus exposure and HLA in healthy donors. Assay used: immunoSEQ multiplex PCR; TCRdb lists only in-frame clones, some missing. The table records about 95,000 clones, under 85% of them present only once. The specimen sequenced was PBMCs. Receptors were obtained from a woman aged 40 to 49 in good health and CMV-seropositive. Each CDR3 is given with its conserved first and last residue. Fields, in order: D gene, V gene, J gene, clone size, CDR3 protein, CDR3 DNA. A D gene is named only where the DNA matches it firmly. Expanded clones are given a class, and other clones once, few, many or no size at all.

>NA|TRBV5-1|TRBJ2-7|NA
CASSLVSGSTYEQYF
TGCGCCAGCAGCTTGGTTTCGGGTTCTACCTACGAGCAGTACTTC
>NA|TRBV10-3|TRBJ1-2|once
CAISESRTIDYGYTF
TGTGCCATCAGTGAGTCGAGGACAATTGACTATGGCTACACCTTC
>NA|TRBV19|TRBJ2-1|NA
CASGFSGRSYNEQFF
TGTGCCAGTGGTTTTAGCGGCCGCTCCTACAATGAGCAGTTCTTC
>NA|TRBV2|TRBJ1-1|NA
CASRITLNTEAFF
TGTGCCAGCAGAATTACTTTGAACACTGAAGCTTTCTTT
>NA|TRBV25-1|TRBJ1-2|NA
CASSGGHYGYTF
TGTGCCAGCAGTGGGGGCCACTATGGCTACACCTTC
>NA|TRBV18|TRBJ2-1|NA
CASSPGYGKLNEQFF
TGTGCCAGCTCACCGGGTTACGGGAAACTCAATGAGCAGTTCTTC
>TRBD2|TRBV5-5|TRBJ2-3|NA
CASSWGILAGGGDTQYF
TGTGCCAGCAGCTGGGGGATACTAGCGGGAGGGGGTGATACGCAGTATTTT
>NA|TRBV7-9|TRBJ1-5|once
CASSAGGRNQPQHF
TGTGCCAGCAGCGCGGGAGGCAGAAATCAGCCCCAGCATTTT
>TRBD2|TRBV6-5|TRBJ2-1|once
CASRAPGGQQFF
TGTGCCAGCAGAGCCCCGGGAGGGCAGCAGTTCTTC
>NA|TRBV29-1|TRBJ1-1|NA
CSAQLQNTEAFF
TGCAGCGCCCAACTCCAGAACACTGAAGCTTTCTTT
>NA|TRBV5-6|TRBJ2-3|NA
CASSLVGALADTQYF
TGTGCCAGCAGCTTAGTAGGGGCGTTGGCAGATACGCAGTATTTT
>TRBD2|TRBV11-2|TRBJ2-3|NA
CASSKAPGLASTDTQYF
TGTGCCAGCAGCAAAGCACCGGGACTAGCGAGCACAGATACGCAGTATTTT
>NA|TRBV4-2|TRBJ1-2|NA
CASSHPGQNYGYTF
TGTGCCAGCAGCCACCCGGGACAAAACTATGGCTACACCTTC
>NA|TRBV21-1|TRBJ2-7|medium-sized
CASSKGRQPNYEQYF
TGTGCCAGCAGCAAAGGTCGACAGCCGAACTACGAGCAGTACTTC
>TRBD2|TRBV5-1|TRBJ2-7|NA
CASSEWAGAAGEQYF
TGCGCCAGCAGCGAGTGGGCGGGAGCCGCTGGGGAGCAGTACTTC
>TRBD1|TRBV5-1|TRBJ1-1|few
CASSFYGPLTGEGWNTEAFF
TGCGCCAGCAGCTTTTACGGACCCCTGACAGGGGAGGGGTGGAACACTGAAGCTTTCTTT
>NA|TRBV2|TRBJ1-2|NA
CASSETRDTYGYTF
TGTGCCAGCAGTGAAACCCGGGACACCTATGGCTACACCTTC
>TRBD1|TRBV27|TRBJ2-7|NA
CASSLGQRYEQYF
TGTGCCAGCAGTTTGGGACAGAGGTACGAGCAGTACTTC
>TRBD2|TRBV7-8|TRBJ2-7|once
CASSVTSGMRYEQYF
TGTGCCAGCAGCGTGACTAGCGGGATGAGGTACGAGCAGTACTTC
>NA|TRBV19|TRBJ2-3|NA
CASRGLGGDTQYF
TGTGCCAGTAGGGGACTGGGCGGAGATACGCAGTATTTT
>TRBD2|TRBV29-1|TRBJ2-3|NA
CSVMGLAGTTDTQYF
TGCAGCGTTATGGGACTAGCGGGAACCACAGATACGCAGTATTTT
>TRBD2|TRBV2|TRBJ2-3|few
CASSPLAALTDTQYF
TGTGCCAGCAGTCCACTAGCGGCCCTCACAGATACGCAGTATTTT
>NA|TRBV27|TRBJ2-2|once
CASSLQGTGELFF
TGTGCCAGCAGCCTACAGGGAACCGGGGAGCTGTTTTTT
>TRBD1|TRBV19|TRBJ2-5|NA
CASSDRGQGETQYF
TGTGCCAGTAGCGACAGGGGGCAGGGAGAGACCCAGTACTTC
>TRBD2|TRBV9|TRBJ2-1|NA
CASSVRGAGAHNEQFF
TGTGCCAGCAGCGTACGGGGAGCGGGGGCCCACAATGAGCAGTTCTTC
>NA|TRBV10-3|TRBJ2-1|NA
CAISESISGNEQFF
TGTGCCATCAGTGAGTCGATTAGCGGTAATGAGCAGTTCTTC
>NA|TRBV7-9|TRBJ2-3|once
CASSRVRGAGTDTQYF
TGTGCCAGCAGCCGTGTTCGGGGGGCCGGCACAGATACGCAGTATTTT
>TRBD2|TRBV2|TRBJ2-3|few
CASKLAGNADTQYF
TGTGCCAGCAAACTAGCGGGAAACGCAGATACGCAGTATTTT
>NA|TRBV28|TRBJ2-1|NA
CASISSTPYSGAYNEQFF
TGTGCCAGCATTAGTTCCACCCCCTATAGCGGAGCTTACAATGAGCAGTTCTTC
>NA|TRBV28|TRBJ1-1|NA
CASSLAEVNTEAFF
TGTGCCAGCAGTTTAGCGGAGGTGAACACTGAAGCTTTCTTT
>NA|TRBV19|TRBJ1-2|once
CASTGRRGYTF
TGTGCCAGTACAGGGCGGCGTGGCTACACCTTC
>TRBD1|TRBV11-2|TRBJ1-4|NA
CASSLSGQGEKLFF
TGTGCCAGCAGCTTATCGGGACAGGGTGAAAAACTGTTTTTT
>NA|TRBV13|TRBJ1-1|NA
CASSSGPGEAFF
TGTGCCAGCAGCAGCGGCCCAGGAGAAGCTTTCTTT
>NA|TRBV7-9|TRBJ1-2|NA
CASSLFFGGPYGYTF
TGTGCCAGCAGCTTATTTTTCGGCGGCCCCTATGGCTACACCTTC
>NA|TRBV6-1|TRBJ1-4|once
CASTPGGPPHEKLFF
TGTGCCAGCACACCCGGCGGGCCGCCGCATGAAAAACTGTTTTTT
>NA|TRBV29-1|TRBJ2-1|few
CSVGGKVWDEQFF
TGCAGCGTTGGAGGGAAGGTTTGGGATGAGCAGTTCTTC
>TRBD2|TRBV28|TRBJ2-3|few
CASSLGTSGYTDTQYF
TGTGCCAGCAGTTTAGGGACTAGCGGATACACAGATACGCAGTATTTT
>TRBD2|TRBV5-1|TRBJ2-7|NA
CASSSLAGAYEQYF
TGCGCCAGCAGCTCCCTAGCGGGAGCCTACGAGCAGTACTTC
>TRBD2|TRBV28|TRBJ2-7|NA
CASRGTGTSLYEQYF
TGTGCCAGCAGGGGAACCGGGACTAGCCTCTACGAGCAGTACTTC
>TRBD1|TRBV5-1|TRBJ2-2|NA
CASSISGTATTGELFF
TGCGCCAGCAGCATCTCTGGGACAGCGACCACCGGGGAGCTGTTTTTT
>NA|TRBV18|TRBJ1-1|NA
CASSRSGENTEAFF
TGTGCCAGCTCACGTTCAGGGGAGAACACTGAAGCTTTCTTT
>NA|TRBV2|TRBJ2-3|few
CASSSLLAGTDTQYF
TGTGCCAGCAGTTCCCTCTTAGCGGGCACAGATACGCAGTATTTT
>TRBD2|TRBV6-5|TRBJ2-2|NA
CASSGLADTGELFF
TGTGCCAGCTCGGGACTAGCGGACACCGGGGAGCTGTTTTTT
>TRBD1|TRBV5-1|TRBJ1-1|NA
CASSLDRGGTEAFF
TGCGCCAGCAGCCTGGACAGGGGGGGCACTGAAGCTTTCTTT
>NA|TRBV6-1|TRBJ2-7|NA
CASSEGIGVGLRYEQYF
TGTGCCAGCAGTGAAGGGATCGGGGTGGGACTTCGCTACGAGCAGTACTTC
>NA|TRBV28|TRBJ1-1|once
CASSYRGGEAFF
TGTGCCAGCAGTTATCGGGGGGGAGAAGCTTTCTTT
>NA|TRBV7-8|TRBJ2-6|NA
CASSPTGNSGANVLTF
TGTGCCAGCAGCCCCACCGGGAACTCTGGGGCCAACGTCCTGACTTTC
>TRBD2|TRBV18|TRBJ2-3|NA
CASRSTSGRGSTDTQYF
TGTGCCAGCCGATCGACTAGCGGGAGAGGGAGCACAGATACGCAGTATTTT
>NA|TRBV27|TRBJ2-7|NA
CASSSVGTYEQYF
TGTGCCAGCAGTTCTGTCGGTACCTACGAGCAGTACTTC
>TRBD2|TRBV5-4|TRBJ2-1|NA
CASSPPGLVTSNEQFF
TGTGCCAGCAGCCCCCCCGGACTAGTCACAAGCAATGAGCAGTTCTTC
>NA|TRBV7-9|TRBJ2-5|NA
CASSSTSGGETQYF
TGTGCCAGCAGCTCCACCTCAGGGGGGGAGACCCAGTACTTC
>NA|TRBV5-4|TRBJ1-1|NA
CASSFGGTEAFF
TGTGCCAGCAGCTTCGGGGGGACTGAAGCTTTCTTT
>TRBD2|TRBV10-3|TRBJ2-3|once
CAISSRLAVDTDTQYF
TGTGCCATCAGTTCCCGACTAGCGGTAGATACAGATACGCAGTATTTT